This entry lists 32 T cell receptor beta chains sequenced from one sample in a study of shared clonotypes between healthy human individuals. Repertoires were generated with immunoSEQ multiplex PCR, while TCRdb's copy carries only in-frame clones and drops some. The sample lists about 2.3 million clones, about nine tenths seen once, with around 0.38% in the top ten. Sequenced: naive CD4+ T cells from PBMCs. Described subset: CD45RA+ positively selected. The receptors were sampled from a man aged 18-30 years in good health. Some clones in this sample may be carry-over from other donors' samples.

The chain employs TRBV2 and TRBJ1-2; D possibly corresponds to TRBD1 (6 bases). Germline V gene data show CDR1 as SNHLY and CDR2 as FYNNEI. The CDR3 is made up of 12 amino acids. V was clipped by 7 bases and J by 4 bases, with 10 bases between them. CDR3 nucleotides: TGTGCCAGCAACCGGGACACCTATGGCTACACCTTC. Amino acids: CASNRDTYGYTF.

V gene TRBV4-2 combines with J gene TRBJ2-3; 12 bases are a match to TRBD2. After removal of 1 base from V and 0 bases from J, the junction contained 5 bases not matched to a gene. CDR1 and CDR2 (germline): LGHNA, YNFKEQ. The length of the CDR3 is 18 residues. CDR3 residues: CASSQGTSGDYSTDTQYF. The DNA for the CDR3 is TGTGCCAGCAGCCAAGGGACTAGCGGGGACTATAGCACAGATACGCAGTATTTT.

CDR3 loop: CASSLESGNEQFF. The CDR3 DNA sequence: TGTGCCAGCAGCTTAGAGAGTGGCAATGAGCAGTTCTTC. V usage is TRBV11-3 and J usage is TRBJ2-1, with unresolved D. V lost 0 bases, J lost 6 bases, and 6 bases lay in between. The CDR3 is 13 amino acids. Per germline, CDR1 SGHNT and CDR2 YENEEA.

The chain uses TRBV5-1 and TRBJ2-7, with 7 bases that match TRBD1. The CDR3 totals 15 residues. Germline loops: CDR1 SGHRS, CDR2 YFSETQ. J lost 3 bases, V lost 4 bases, and 10 bases had no gene match. The DNA of the CDR3 is TGCGCCAGCAGCCCCGCCCCGGGACAGAACTACGAGCAGTACTTC. It yields the protein CASSPAPGQNYEQYF.

CDR3 amino acids: CASKGRLLNTEAFF. CDR3 DNA: TGTGCCAGCAAGGGTCGACTACTGAACACTGAAGCTTTCTTT. The chain recombines TRBV28 with TRBJ1-1, with no clear D. The CDR3 covers 14 residues. Trimming took off 7 bases at V and 0 bases at J, with 12 bases between the two ends. The germline gives CDR1 MDHEN, CDR2 SYDVKM.

Worth noting for this clone: The sample contains more than one DNA sequence encoding this CDR3. This sequence joins TRBV5-4 and TRBJ2-7; 8 bases are shared with TRBD2. Germline V gives CDR1 SGHNT, CDR2 YYREEE (reference sequence). V dropped 0 bases and J dropped 2; count of bases not matched to a gene: 4. This CDR3 is built from 15 residues. The CDR3 region has the DNA TGTGCCAGCAGCTTGGGGCTAGCGGGCCCCTACGAGCAGTACTTC. Protein product: CASSLGLAGPYEQYF.

The V and J genes are TRBV5-6 and TRBJ1-4; possible D gene TRBD1, 5 bases. CDR1 SGHDT and CDR2 YYEEEE come from the germline V gene. The CDR3 totals 15 residues. The germline V and J ends were trimmed by 4 bases and 0 bases, with 10 bases remaining between them. The CDR3 reads CASSDRGATNEKLFF. The DNA of the CDR3 is TGTGCCAGCAGCGATCGGGGCGCAACTAATGAAAAACTGTTTTTT.

The chain combines TRBV14 with TRBJ2-1; 7 positions agree with TRBD2. After removal of 2 bases from V and 5 bases from J, the junction contained 12 bases not matched to a gene. This CDR3 comprises 17 residues. Germline V gene lookup returns CDR1 SGHDN and CDR2 FVKESK. CDR3 protein: CASSQPIFGRTDNEQFF. For the CDR3, the DNA is TGTGCCAGCAGCCAACCTATCTTCGGGAGGACCGACAATGAGCAGTTCTTC. The full variable domain, completed using reference TRBV14 and TRBJ2-1, is EAGVTQFPSHSVIEKGQTVTLRCDPISGHDNLYWYRRVMGKEIKFLLHFVKESKQDESGMPNNRFLAERTGGTYSTLKVQPAELEDSGVYFCASSQPIFGRTDNEQFFGPGTRLTVL.

The gene calls are TRBV25-1 and TRBJ2-2; D could derive from TRBD1 or TRBD2 (6 bases each). Germline V gene lookup returns CDR1 MGHDK and CDR2 SYGVNS. V gave up 8 bases and J gave up 3 bases, with 10 bases separating them. The CDR3 runs 13 residues. The CDR3 coding sequence is TGTGCCAGCCGGGGGCGGGACACCGGGGAGCTGTTTTTT. It encodes CASRGRDTGELFF.

The table lists this clone with a count of one. The V and J genes are TRBV5-6 and TRBJ1-1; D unresolved. The CDR3 has 13 amino acids. V was clipped by 0 bases and J by 4 bases, with 7 bases between them. Germline V CDR1 and CDR2: SGHDT, YYEEEE. In DNA, the CDR3 is TGTGCCAGCAGCTTGGGGGATATCACTGAAGCTTTCTTT. Translated, it gives CASSLGDITEAFF.

The rearrangement links TRBV28 to TRBJ2-1; possibly TRBD1 for D (5 bases). This CDR3 is 12 amino acids long. Germline CDR1 MDHEN, CDR2 SYDVKM. Trimming stripped 10 bases from V and 8 bases from J, with 15 bases between. The CDR3 DNA reads as TGTGCCAACCAGGGAAGTGGGGATGAGCAGTTCTTC. Amino acid sequence: CANQGSGDEQFF. The variable domain in full, with the rest retrieved from reference TRBV28 and TRBJ2-1, is DVKVTQSSRYLVKRTGEKVFLECVQDMDHENMFWYRQDPGLGLRLIYFSYDVKMKEKGDIPEGYSVSREKKERFSLILESASTNQTSMYLCANQGSGDEQFFGPGTRLTVL.

Concerning this clone: The same CDR3 also results from other DNA sequences found in this sample. The genes are TRBV7-3 and TRBJ1-3, with D perhaps matching TRBD1 (5 bases). The CDR3 runs to 14 residues. V was clipped by 5 bases and J by 1 base, with 9 bases between them. Germline loops: CDR1 SGHTA, CDR2 FQGTGA. The CDR3 nucleotides read TGTGCCAGCAGCCTAGGGACTTCTGGAAACACCATATATTTT. This encodes CASSLGTSGNTIYF.

V gene TRBV5-1 combines with J gene TRBJ1-5; D is possibly TRBD1 (6 bases). The CDR3 is 15 residues long. Trimming removed 1 base from V and 0 bases from J, with 8 bases in between. The germline V gene has CDR1 SGHRS and CDR2 YFSETQ. Here the CDR3 reads CASSLTTGSNQPQHF. CDR3 in DNA: TGCGCCAGCAGCTTGACGACAGGTAGCAATCAGCCCCAGCATTTT.

V usage is TRBV4-3 and J usage is TRBJ1-4; 7 positions match TRBD1. The CDR3 extends over 16 amino acids. Germline V lookup: CDR1 LGHNA, CDR2 YSLEER. Trimming at V came to 6 bases and at J to 6 bases, leaving 13 bases not matched to a gene. The CDR3: CASRPLMSTGDEKLFF. CDR3 sequence (DNA): TGCGCCAGCAGACCGCTTATGTCTACAGGGGATGAAAAACTGTTTTTT.

The chain uses TRBV5-1 and TRBJ2-5, with D maybe TRBD2 (6 bases). The length of the CDR3 is 15 residues. Trimming stripped 3 bases from V and 2 bases from J, with 14 bases between. Germline lookup yields CDR1 SGHRS and CDR2 YFSETQ. CDR3 sequence reads: CASSSGRGRQETQYF. The DNA of the CDR3 is TGCGCCAGCAGCTCCGGTCGTGGGAGGCAAGAGACCCAGTACTTC.

This clone was seen once. The chain carries TRBV5-4 and TRBJ2-7; weak D call: TRBD2 (6 bases). The CDR3 covers 14 residues. V was clipped by 4 bases and J by 2 bases, with 13 bases between them. Germline CDR1 is SGHNT and CDR2 is YYREEE (reference sequence). For the CDR3, the DNA is TGTGCCAGCAGCGCGGGGAGACAGCCCTACGAGCAGTACTTC. Its translation: CASSAGRQPYEQYF.

The chain employs TRBV6-5 and TRBJ2-5; 7 bases are shared with TRBD1. The last part of the DNA fits TRBJ2-7 better; the J call may be wrong. This CDR3 spans 14 amino acids. Looked up from germline, CDR1 is MNHEY and CDR2 is SVGAGI. In DNA form, the CDR3 reads TGTGCCAGCCGCCTTGCCCAGGGGGCCTACGAGCAGTACTTC. The encoded protein is CASRLAQGAYEQYF.

This clone came up a few times. The chain couples TRBV7-3 to TRBJ1-1; TRBD1 aligns across 11 bases. The V gene end was trimmed by 5 bases and the J gene end by 5 bases; junction bases not matched to a gene: 4. There are 14 residues in the CDR3. The V gene's germline CDR1 is SGHTA and CDR2 FQGTGA. CDR3 amino acids: CASSPGQGETEAFF. The CDR3 nucleotides read TGTGCCAGCAGCCCGGGACAGGGGGAAACTGAAGCTTTCTTT.

The V and J genes are TRBV18 and TRBJ1-2; TRBD1 might be the D (5 bases). The V and J ends lost 3 bases and 3 bases respectively, with 11 bases between them. Germline CDR1 is KGHSH and CDR2 is LQKENI. The CDR3 runs 14 residues. This CDR3 is CASSPPGTDYGYTF. CDR3 bases: TGTGCCAGCTCACCCCCGGGGACGGACTATGGCTACACCTTC.

V is TRBV28 and J is TRBJ2-1; perhaps D is TRBD1 or TRBD2 (6 bases each). Germline assignment: CDR1 MDHEN and CDR2 SYDVKM. The CDR3 length is 16 residues. V was cut by 1 base and J by 1 base, with 11 bases left in between. As DNA, the CDR3 is TGTGCCAGCAGTTTATTGGGGGGCACATCCTACAATGAGCAGTTCTTC. Encoded protein: CASSLLGGTSYNEQFF. Full variable domain (rest looked up from reference TRBV28 and TRBJ2-1): DVKVTQSSRYLVKRTGEKVFLECVQDMDHENMFWYRQDPGLGLRLIYFSYDVKMKEKGDIPEGYSVSREKKERFSLILESASTNQTSMYLCASSLLGGTSYNEQFFGPGTRLTVL.

The chain has TRBV4-1 and TRBJ2-1, with D maybe TRBD2 (7 bases). Trimming stripped 8 bases from V and 3 bases from J, with 17 bases between. Looked up from germline, CDR1 is MGHRA and CDR2 is YSYEKL. The CDR3 contains 15 residues. The CDR3 DNA follows: TGCGCCAGCCGGGGGCGGGACTATCACTACAATGAGCAGTTCTTC. It translates to CASRGRDYHYNEQFF.

V usage is TRBV4-2 and J usage is TRBJ2-3; TRBD2 agrees at 14 bases. CDR1 and CDR2 (germline): LGHNA, YNFKEQ. The junction had 7 bases not matched to a gene; V was cut back by 3 bases and J by 2 bases. This CDR3 is 18 amino acids long. CDR3 nucleotide sequence: TGTGCCAGCAGCCAGGTCGGGACTAGCGGGAGAGTCACAGATACGCAGTATTTT. Encoded protein: CASSQVGTSGRVTDTQYF.

The genes are TRBV5-1 and TRBJ1-1; D is unclear. Germline assignment: CDR1 SGHRS and CDR2 YFSETQ. The germline V and J ends were trimmed by 4 bases and 3 bases, with 13 bases remaining between them. The CDR3 is made up of 14 amino acids. The CDR3 is CASSNQSGYTEAFF. CDR3 DNA: TGCGCCAGCAGCAATCAGTCGGGGTACACTGAAGCTTTCTTT.

In this sample, this clone turned up once. The gene calls are TRBV5-4 and TRBJ2-1, with TRBD2 identical over 9 bases. CDR1 and CDR2 (germline): SGHNT, YYREEE (reference sequence). After removal of 2 bases from V and 0 bases from J, the junction contained 3 bases not matched to a gene. The CDR3 sequence is 16 residues long. CDR3 sequence (DNA): TGTGCCAGCAGCTTTACTAGCGGGCCCTCCTACAATGAGCAGTTCTTC. It codes for CASSFTSGPSYNEQFF.

V usage is TRBV30 and J usage is TRBJ2-7, with a weak D call TRBD2 (7 bases). CDR1 GTSNPN and CDR2 SVGIG come from the germline V gene (reference sequence). The CDR3 loop spans 13 amino acids. Trimming removed 5 bases at V and 2 bases at J, with 13 bases between. CDR3 in amino acids: CAWAPGGPYEQYF. As DNA, the CDR3 is TGTGCCTGGGCCCCGGGGGGCCCCTACGAGCAGTACTTC.

This chain uses TRBV11-2 with TRBJ1-4; D gene unclear. V was cut by 3 bases and J by 3 bases, with 11 bases left in between. The germline V gene encodes CDR1 SGHAT and CDR2 FQNNGV. The CDR3 totals 15 residues. CDR3: CASSLWTGPNEKLFF. The CDR3 DNA reads as TGTGCCAGCAGCTTGTGGACGGGTCCTAATGAAAAACTGTTTTTT.

Only one count was recorded for this clone. Other DNA variants within this sample encode the same CDR3. This chain joins TRBV27 and TRBJ1-5; no clear D. This CDR3 is built from 13 residues. Trimming took off 5 bases at V and 1 base at J, with 6 bases between the two ends. Germline values: CDR1 MNHEY, CDR2 SMNVEV (reference sequence). DNA of the CDR3: TGTGCCAGCAGTCTAAAAAGCAATCAGCCCCAGCATTTT. As protein: CASSLKSNQPQHF.

CDR3 sequence reads: CASSPAAPYEQYF. The DNA for the CDR3 is TGTGCCAGCAGCCCAGCGGCCCCCTACGAGCAGTACTTC. This chain links TRBV27 with TRBJ2-7; the D gene is possibly TRBD2 (5 bases). Germline V CDR1 and CDR2: MNHEY, SMNVEV (reference sequence). V was shortened by 6 bases and J by 2 bases, with 11 bases between the two germline ends. This CDR3 is built from 13 residues.

The chain employs TRBV6-5 and TRBJ1-5, with 8 bases identical to TRBD1. CDR1 MNHEY and CDR2 SVGAGI come from the germline V gene. V shed 6 bases, J shed 0 bases, and the junction held 4 bases outside the gene matches. This CDR3 has 15 residues. The CDR3 loop reads CASSRTGRSNQPQHF. The CDR3 region has the DNA TGTGCCAGCAGCCGGACAGGGCGTAGCAATCAGCCCCAGCATTTT.

This chain links TRBV5-4 with TRBJ1-2; 10 bases are shared with TRBD1. Losses at the gene ends were 1 base for V and 8 bases for J; bases not matched to a gene: 5. CDR3 size: 14 residues. CDR1 is SGHNT and CDR2 is YYREEE in the germline V gene (reference sequence). CDR3 in DNA: TGTGCCAGCAGCTTGAGGGACAGGGGAGGCGGCTACACCTTC. Protein: CASSLRDRGGGYTF.

This chain joins TRBV2 and TRBJ1-5; no definite D call. The CDR3 has 14 residues. Per germline, CDR1 SNHLY and CDR2 FYNNEI. V lost 6 bases, J lost 3 bases, and 12 bases lay in between. CDR3 in DNA: TGTGCCAGCAGCCCAGGACGGAACAATCAGCCCCAGCATTTT. Translated, it gives CASSPGRNNQPQHF. The complete variable domain, with remaining parts taken from reference TRBV2 and TRBJ1-5, reads EPEVTQTPSHQVTQMGQEVILRCVPISNHLYFYWYRQILGQKVEFLVSFYNNEISEKSEIFDDQFSVERPDGSNFTLKIRSTKLEDSAMYFCASSPGRNNQPQHFGDGTRLSIL.

V and J are TRBV28 and TRBJ1-2; D is undetermined. CDR3 length: 14 amino acids. V shed 6 bases and J shed 4 bases, with 15 bases lying between them. Germline V lookup: CDR1 MDHEN, CDR2 SYDVKM. The chain's CDR3 is CASSSGVLFYGYTF. The CDR3 nucleotides are TGTGCCAGCAGCTCCGGTGTCCTCTTCTATGGCTACACCTTC.